Sequencing of this T cell receptor beta chain was carried out in a study of T-cell memory formation after mild COVID-19 (dated by TCRdb to about 2021). Context from the whole study: TCR sequence clusters from the two donors were largely donor specific. In a couple of donors, T-cell clones that expanded and contracted after mild COVID-19 were tracked by sequencing TCRalpha and TCRbeta repertoires over time. Two young, previously healthy adult volunteers made up the cohort, one male and one female.

V and J lose 3 bases and 2 bases, and a span of 18 bases separates them. Spanning cysteine to phenylalanine, the CDR3 consists of 17 amino acids. Only the CDR3 region is kept as DNA, spanning 51 bases read in frame from base 1. CDR1 LGHDT and CDR2 YNNKEL were looked up in the germline V gene (reference sequence). What the research found in general, with its limitations: Balanced CD4/CD8 phenotypes were observed for clones contracting from day 15 to 85, whereas a bias towards CD4+ was observed for a second wave of clones expanding from day 15 to 37. The second-wave clones that peaked on day 37 were not confirmed to be SARS-CoV-2 specific. The detection of some responding clones in pre-infection memory suggests that pre-existing cross-reactive memory T cells joined the SARS-CoV-2 response. Contracting CD4+ clones were found mainly in CM and EM memory subsets, while CD8+ clones were enriched in EMRA. Only two mild cases were covered by the study, and larger cohorts that include severe cases with pre-infection samples were considered necessary.

Sequenced using an Illumina NovaSeq 6000. TCRalpha and TCRbeta cDNA libraries were built by 5'RACE with constant-segment primers, adding sample barcodes and unique molecular identifiers. Trizol reagent was used to extract RNA from every sample. Libraries were amplified in two PCR steps, with a second sample barcode and Illumina TruSeq adapters added in the second step. Sequencing of the libraries was done on an Illumina NovaSeq, producing 2 x 150 bp paired-end reads. The study's own analysis went as follows. With migec v1.2.7, reads were demultiplexed and then collapsed into UMI-guided consensus sequences. Using mixcr v2.1.11, UMI consensuses were aligned to TRA and TRB V and J templates and then assembled into clonotypes. A clonotype was counted as expanded or contracted only when both edgeR and NoisET called the clonotype significant, with the noise models trained on biological replicates. For edgeR calls, the thresholds were a false discovery rate-adjusted p below 0.01 and a log2 fold-change of 1. PCA with hierarchical clustering of max-normalized trajectories of the 1000 most abundant clonotypes was used as exploratory dynamics analysis. Separately sequenced CD4+ and CD8+ repertoires were used to assign the CD4 or CD8 phenotype of responding clones. TCRdb ran its own pipeline on the public reads, namely fastp trimming at Q25 and MiXCR clone calling, and kept in-frame beta chains. Every entry covers one CDR3 protein and lists the most common genes and DNA from its rows. TCRdb, rather than the study authors, made the V and J calls. Here the sample has fewer than 700,000 distinct CDR3 sequences; about 20% occur a single time. The top ten constitute roughly 9.1% of the sample.

Ficoll-Paque density gradient centrifugation was the method used to isolate PBMCs. In regard to this clonotype: The antigen it binds to is not known. Base qualities are not provided; no much larger clone lies one nucleotide away.

This receptor was obtained from an adult woman who had mild COVID-19 (a few samples of this study predate the infection). The sample titles of this study are shuffled in the database, so cell type and time point are left out; the donor was told from shared clones. Sequenced input: PBMCs or a T cell subset sorted from them (not recorded which). Recombination joined TRBV3-1 with TRBJ2-3; a tentative D call is TRBD2 (6 bases match). CDR3 protein: CASSQLPGGGATDTQYF. The DNA sequence follows: TGTGCCAGCAGCCAGCTACCTGGCGGCGGGGCCACAGATACGCAGTATTTT.